The rows below give T cell receptor beta chains drawn from one sample of a study of cytotoxic CD8 clonotypes in ibrutinib-treated CLL. Repertoires were generated with immunoSEQ multiplex PCR, while TCRdb's copy carries only in-frame clones and drops some. The repertoire consists of about 25,000 clones, with over 75% occurring once and the leading ten covering 6.5% to 8%. The sample in question was PBMCs, obtained after 24 months of ibrutinib treatment. The receptors were sampled from a human donor with chronic lymphocytic leukemia. Each CDR3 is given with its conserved first and last residue. Each record gives: clone size, D gene, J gene, V gene, CDR3 protein, CDR3 DNA. A D gene is named only where the DNA matches it firmly. Expanded clones are given a class, and other clones once, few, many or no size at all.

>-|TRBD2|TRBJ2-5|TRBV5-1
CASSPARGGQETQYF
TGCGCCAGCAGCCCAGCGCGGGGAGGGCAAGAGACCCAGTACTTC
>-|TRBD1|TRBJ2-7|TRBV7-3
CASSLTTGVEQYF
TGTGCCAGCAGCTTAACTACAGGGGTTGAGCAGTACTTC
>once|-|TRBJ1-3|TRBV7-3
CASSLYNKDTIYF
TGTGCCAGCAGCTTATACAACAAGGACACCATATATTTT
>-|-|TRBJ2-7|TRBV7-3
CASSLNPQAGNYEQYF
TGTGCCAGCAGCTTAAACCCGCAGGCAGGGAACTACGAGCAGTACTTC
>-|-|TRBJ2-5|TRBV28
CASSFVPGGPQETQYF
TGTGCCAGCAGTTTTGTGCCCGGGGGTCCCCAAGAGACCCAGTACTTC
>-|-|TRBJ1-1|TRBV6-5
CASSPGGEAFF
TGTGCCAGCAGCCCTGGGGGTGAAGCTTTCTTT
>-|TRBD1|TRBJ1-1|TRBV5-4
CASSLARGRGTEAFF
TGTGCCAGCAGCTTGGCCAGGGGGCGCGGAACTGAAGCTTTCTTT
>once|-|TRBJ1-2|TRBV28
CASTSTPNYGYTF
TGTGCCAGCACTAGCACACCTAACTATGGCTACACCTTC
>once|-|TRBJ2-2|TRBV2
CASSGDSANTGELFF
TGTGCCAGCAGTGGCGACAGCGCGAACACCGGGGAGCTGTTTTTT
>-|-|TRBJ2-3|TRBV7-2
CASSLVDTQYF
TGTGCCAGCAGCTTAGTTGATACGCAGTATTTT
>-|-|TRBJ2-3|TRBV7-9
CASSHNRDPVTDTQYF
TGTGCCAGCAGCCACAACCGGGACCCGGTTACAGATACGCAGTATTTT